The T cell receptor beta chain under discussion was sequenced for a study of neoadjuvant anti-PD-1 for oral cavity cancer. Patients had newly diagnosed, untreated stage II-IVA oral cavity squamous cell carcinoma. Cohort: HPV-negative, locally advanced oral cavity squamous cell carcinoma patients. For this clone: The antigen is unknown.

CDR1 is PRHDT and CDR2 is FYEKMQ in the germline V gene (reference sequence). This CDR3 spans 16 amino acids. Trimming left V 5 bases short and J 3 bases short, with 16 bases between. Study findings and constraints: Non-responders to neoadjuvant nivolumab had significantly more clonal PBMC T cells than responders.

Generated by immunoSEQ multiplex PCR, the TCRdb table keeps only in-frame clones and is missing some. The sample holds about 16,000 clones, approximately 61% seen once. This sample comprised PBMCs, obtained before nivolumab (anti-PD-1) treatment. This chain links TRBV13 with TRBJ2-2; D uncertain. This TCR was sampled from a person aged 40 to 85 with oral cavity squamous cell carcinoma. CDR3 protein: CASSVKERLYTGELFF. The CDR3 DNA reads as TGTGCCAGCAGCGTGAAAGAACGGCTATACACCGGGGAGCTGTTTTTT.